One TCR beta chain is described in this entry. The trim removed 2 bases at V and 6 bases at J, leaving 12 bases unmatched. This CDR3 is 17 amino acids long. A multiplex PCR was run with 60 Vbeta primers and 13 Jbeta primers. Using immunoSEQ multiplex PCR, the repertoire was profiled, and TCRdb retains in-frame clones only, with some absent. The profile shows 150,000 to 160,000 clones, 65% to 75% of them singletons. These data come from a study of cytomegalovirus exposure and HLA in healthy donors. Material for sequencing was PBMCs. The genes are TRBV23-1 and TRBJ2-7, with 11 bases aligning to TRBD1. TRBV23-1 is filed as an ORF, its function uncertain. The origin of this receptor is a man in his late teens or twenties in good health and CMV-seronegative. CDR3 in amino acids: CASSQPVGGQGDGEQYF. CDR3 nucleotide sequence: TGCGCCAGCAGTCAACCGGTGGGGGGACAGGGGGATGGCGAGCAGTACTTC.